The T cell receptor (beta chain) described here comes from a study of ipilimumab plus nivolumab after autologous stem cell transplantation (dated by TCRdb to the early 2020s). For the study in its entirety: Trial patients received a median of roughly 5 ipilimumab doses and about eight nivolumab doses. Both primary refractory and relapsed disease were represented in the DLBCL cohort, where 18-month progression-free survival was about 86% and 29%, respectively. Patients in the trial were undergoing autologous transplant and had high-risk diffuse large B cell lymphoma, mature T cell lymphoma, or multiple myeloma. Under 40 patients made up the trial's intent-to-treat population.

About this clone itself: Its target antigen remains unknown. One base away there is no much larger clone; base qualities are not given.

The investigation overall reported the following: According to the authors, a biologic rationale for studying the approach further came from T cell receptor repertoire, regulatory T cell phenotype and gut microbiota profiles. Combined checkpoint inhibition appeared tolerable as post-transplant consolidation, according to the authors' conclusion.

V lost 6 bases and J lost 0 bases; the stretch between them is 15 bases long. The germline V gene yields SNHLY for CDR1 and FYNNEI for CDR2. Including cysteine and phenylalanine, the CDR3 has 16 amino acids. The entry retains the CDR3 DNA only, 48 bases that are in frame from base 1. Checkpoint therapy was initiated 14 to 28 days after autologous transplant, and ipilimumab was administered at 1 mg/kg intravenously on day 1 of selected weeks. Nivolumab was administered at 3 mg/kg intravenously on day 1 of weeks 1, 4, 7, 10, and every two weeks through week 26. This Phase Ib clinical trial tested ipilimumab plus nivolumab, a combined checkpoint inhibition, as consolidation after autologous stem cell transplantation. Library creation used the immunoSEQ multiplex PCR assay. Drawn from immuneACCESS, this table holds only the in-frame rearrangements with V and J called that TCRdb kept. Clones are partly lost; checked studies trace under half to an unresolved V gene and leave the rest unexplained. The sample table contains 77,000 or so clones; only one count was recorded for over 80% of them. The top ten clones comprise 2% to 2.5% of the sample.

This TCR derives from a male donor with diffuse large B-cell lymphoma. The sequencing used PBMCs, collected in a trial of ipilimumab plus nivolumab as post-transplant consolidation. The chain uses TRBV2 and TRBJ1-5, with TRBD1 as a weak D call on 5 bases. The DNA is TGTGCCAGCAGCCCTGGGGGGTCTTATAGCAATCAGCCCCAGCATTTT. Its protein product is CASSPGGSYSNQPQHF. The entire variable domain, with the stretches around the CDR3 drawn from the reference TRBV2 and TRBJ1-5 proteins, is EPEVTQTPSHQVTQMGQEVILRCVPISNHLYFYWYRQILGQKVEFLVSFYNNEISEKSEIFDDQFSVERPDGSNFTLKIRSTKLEDSAMYFCASSPGGSYSNQPQHFGDGTRLSIL.